The clone carrying this T cell receptor beta chain was picked up many times. What it binds is unknown. TCRdb processed the 5' RACE reads anew with MiXCR; each CDR3 protein has one entry. The sample carries about 570,000 distinct CDR3 sequences, 7.5% to 10% recorded once. This entry is derived from a study of identical twins. Study-level results: Compared with unrelated sharing, twin-shared out-of-frame alpha sequences had more low-probability sequences. The study reached conclusions through statistical analysis that was cross-sectional, not following the same donors.

The ends lost 3 bases at V and 3 bases at J; junction bases unmatched: 2. Germline V gene sequence: CDR1 LGHDT, CDR2 YNNKEL (reference sequence). This CDR3 has 14 amino acids. These data were also filed under a second study, of yellow fever vaccine responses in identical twins. That work contributes: Twins reportedly mounted vaccine T cell responses that seemed partly convergent, partly personalized.

This receptor was identified in a woman younger than 30 in good health. Sequenced sample: PBMCs. The chain recombines TRBV3-1 with TRBJ1-5; 7 bases align to TRBD1. The CDR3 bases are TGTGCCAGCAGCCAGACAGGGACCAATCAGCCCCAGCATTTT. Protein: CASSQTGTNQPQHF.